Presented here are 4 T cell receptor beta chains from one specimen sequenced in a study of breast tumors, draining lymph nodes, adjacent tissues. TCRdb passed the multiplex PCR reads through MiXCR, listing each CDR3 protein once. The sample lists some 19,000 distinct CDR3 sequences, roughly 50% occurring once. Sequencing was performed on breast tumor tissue. The receptors were gathered from a female donor with breast cancer. Some clones in this sample may be carry-over from other donors' samples.

The sample holds one count of this clonotype. This chain joins TRBV15 and TRBJ1-2; unclear D gene. Trimming cost V 0 bases and J 1 base, with 6 bases left between them. The CDR3 totals 14 residues. Germline CDR1 and CDR2: LNHNV and YYDKDF (reference sequence). The CDR3 DNA follows: TGTGCCACCAGCAGAGATACAATTAACTATGGCTACACCTTC. As protein: CATSRDTINYGYTF.

The rearrangement links TRBV6-1 to TRBJ2-5; 10 positions match TRBD2. The CDR3 spans 18 residues. Germline loops: CDR1 MNHNS, CDR2 SASEGT. V shed 3 bases and J 3 bases; nucleotides not matched to a gene: 13. The CDR3 here is CASSDWGLAQVHKETQYF. The CDR3 nucleotides read TGTGCCAGCAGTGACTGGGGACTAGCGCAAGTCCACAAAGAGACCCAGTACTTC.

Turning to this clonotype: The final CDR3 position lacks the conserved phenylalanine or tryptophan, pointing to a likely read error. The DNA is left out, because the CDR3 cannot be placed on it with certainty; the CDR3 is given as TCRdb lists it. The chain recombines TRBV7-2 with TRBJ2-5; the table assigns TRBD1, which was not confirmed against the DNA. The CDR3 is 8 residues long, counting both termini. Germline lookup yields CDR1 SGHTA and CDR2 FQGNSA. This chain's CDR3 is CASSLEGQ.

In this sample, this clonotype turned up many times. This sequence joins TRBV5-6 and TRBJ2-3; 12 bases fit TRBD2. CDR3 size: 14 residues. In germline, CDR1 is SGHDT, CDR2 YYEEEE. V was pared by 5 bases and J by 6 bases, with 4 bases of the junction left unmatched. CDR3: CASSPGTSGDTQYF. The CDR3 bases are TGTGCCAGCAGTCCCGGGACTAGCGGGGATACGCAGTATTTT.